Listed here are 9 T cell receptor beta chains from one sample, sequenced in a study of cytomegalovirus exposure and HLA in healthy donors. Vbeta (60) and Jbeta (13) primers were used in the PCR. TCRdb's table, derived via immunoSEQ multiplex PCR, lists solely in-frame clones and lacks some. The sample lists about 160,000 clones, 80% occurring once. Sequences were obtained from PBMCs. These receptors were obtained from a woman in her 50s in good health and CMV-seronegative.

This sequence joins TRBV10-3 and TRBJ1-2; D not resolved. With 4 bases removed from V and 5 bases from J, the gap between germline ends came to 8 bases. CDR3 size: 12 residues. Germline V gene sequence: CDR1 ENHRY, CDR2 SYGVKD. CDR3 region: CAISGYRYGYTF. In nucleotides, the CDR3 is TGTGCCATCAGTGGATACCGGTATGGCTACACCTTC.

The rearrangement joins TRBV7-6 to TRBJ2-5; perhaps TRBD2 as D (6 bases). This CDR3 spans 17 amino acids. Trimming shortened V by 4 bases and J by 0 bases, and 18 bases separated the two germline ends. CDR1 is SGHVS, CDR2 FNYEAQ, per germline. The CDR3 loop reads CASSYMIGTQYQETQYF. The CDR3 nucleotides are TGTGCCAGCAGCTACATGATCGGGACTCAGTACCAAGAGACCCAGTACTTC. The whole variable domain, filled in from reference TRBV7-6 and TRBJ2-5, reads GAGVSQSPRYKVTKRGQDVALRCDPISGHVSLYWYRQALGQGPEFLTYFNYEAQQDKSGLPNDRFSAERPEGSISTLTIQRTEQRDSAMYRCASSYMIGTQYQETQYFGPGTRLLVL.

This rearrangement joins TRBV6-5 to TRBJ2-3; 7 nucleotides agree with TRBD1. Germline CDR1 and CDR2: MNHEY and SVGAGI. This CDR3 contains 14 residues. The V gene end was trimmed by 0 bases and the J gene end by 6 bases; junction bases not matched to a gene: 3. The CDR3 DNA follows: TGTGCCAGCAGTTACTCAGGGGGCAGGGATACGCAGTATTTT. This codes for CASSYSGGRDTQYF.

CDR3 protein: CASSQGGGRYEQYF. The CDR3 DNA reads as TGTGCCAGCAGCCAAGGAGGGGGTAGGTACGAGCAGTACTTC. This sequence joins TRBV14 and TRBJ2-7; D may be TRBD1 (6 bases). Per the germline V gene, CDR1 is SGHDN and CDR2 is FVKESK. The length of the CDR3 is 14 residues. V lost 1 base, J lost 4 bases, and 11 bases lay in between.

V gene TRBV27 combines with J gene TRBJ1-2; D is unclear. This CDR3 has 14 amino acids. Germline CDR1 MNHEY, CDR2 SMNVEV (reference sequence). Trimming left V 4 bases short and J 4 bases short, with 13 bases between. The CDR3 loop is CASSSIDGIYGYTF. DNA of the CDR3: TGTGCCAGCAGTTCCATCGACGGGATCTATGGCTACACCTTC.

The chain combines TRBV28 with TRBJ1-5; maybe TRBD1 (6 bases). Germline assignment: CDR1 MDHEN and CDR2 SYDVKM. The CDR3 sequence is 18 residues long. Trimming left V 0 bases short and J 0 bases short, with 15 bases between. CDR3 residues: CASSLWPGAKDSNQPQHF. The CDR3 DNA reads as TGTGCCAGCAGTTTATGGCCAGGGGCCAAGGATAGCAATCAGCCCCAGCATTTT.

J is TRBJ1-1 and V is TRBV4-2; D is unresolved. V was shortened by 2 bases and J by 1 base, with 11 bases between the two germline ends. Looked up from germline, CDR1 is LGHNA and CDR2 is YNFKEQ. The CDR3 length is 15 residues. CDR3 in amino acids: CASSQYDIQNTEAFF. CDR3 nucleotide sequence: TGTGCCAGCAGCCAATATGACATTCAGAACACTGAAGCTTTCTTT.

The rearrangement links TRBV30 to TRBJ2-6; possibly TRBD2 for D (7 bases). In germline, CDR1 is GTSNPN, CDR2 SVGIG (reference sequence). Deletions cut 3 bases from V and 3 bases from J, with 12 bases between. The CDR3 totals 15 residues. CDR3 sequence reads: CAWSEGGSGANVLTF. The CDR3 DNA is TGTGCCTGGAGCGAGGGGGGGAGTGGGGCCAACGTCCTGACTTTC.

The chain carries TRBV28 and TRBJ2-5; D possibly corresponds to TRBD1 (5 bases). This CDR3 spans 16 amino acids. Trimming left V 2 bases short and J 1 base short, with 14 bases between. The germline CDR1 and CDR2 sequences are MDHEN and SYDVKM. CDR3 residues: CASSLGQGLAQETQYF. CDR3 coding DNA: TGTGCCAGCAGTTTAGGGCAGGGTCTCGCCCAAGAGACCCAGTACTTC.